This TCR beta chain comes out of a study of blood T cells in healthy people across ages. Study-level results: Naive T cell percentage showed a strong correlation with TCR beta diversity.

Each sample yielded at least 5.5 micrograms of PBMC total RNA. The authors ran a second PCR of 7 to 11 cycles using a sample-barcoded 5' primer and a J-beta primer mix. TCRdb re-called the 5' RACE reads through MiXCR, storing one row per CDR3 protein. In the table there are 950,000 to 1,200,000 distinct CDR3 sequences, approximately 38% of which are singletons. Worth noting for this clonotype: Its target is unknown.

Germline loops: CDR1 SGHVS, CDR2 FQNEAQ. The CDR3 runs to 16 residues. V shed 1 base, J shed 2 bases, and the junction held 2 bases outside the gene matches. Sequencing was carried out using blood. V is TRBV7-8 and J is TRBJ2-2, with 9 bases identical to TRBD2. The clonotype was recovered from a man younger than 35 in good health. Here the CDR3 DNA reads TGTGCCAGCAGCTTAGAGACTAGCGGAAACACCGGGGAGCTGTTTTTT. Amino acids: CASSLETSGNTGELFF. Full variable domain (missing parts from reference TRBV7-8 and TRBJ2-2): GAGVSQSPRYKVAKRGQDVALRCDPISGHVSLFWYQQALGQGPEFLTYFQNEAQLDKSGLPSDRFFAERPEGSVSTLKIQRTQQEDSAVYLCASSLETSGNTGELFFGEGSRLTVL.